The next 7 T cell receptor beta chains were all read from a single sample in a study. TCRdb re-analysed the 5' RACE reads in MiXCR, keeping a single row per CDR3 protein. This table has tens of thousands of distinct CDR3 sequences, 25% to 35% appearing once. Sequencing was done on a sample of memory CD4+ T cells sorted from a lymph node. Regarding subset: memory CD4+ T cells, CD4+CD45RO+CD25-. The receptors originated from a female donor with breast cancer.

The V gene is TRBV4-1, the J gene TRBJ2-5; D possibly corresponds to TRBD2 (5 bases). The V gene lost 0 bases and the J gene lost 5 bases, with 13 bases spanning the gap. The CDR3 covers 15 residues. CDR1 is MGHRA and CDR2 is YSYEKL in the germline V gene. The CDR3 loop reads CASSQDLGRGETQYF. The CDR3 coding sequence is TGCGCCAGCAGCCAAGATTTGGGCAGAGGGGAGACCCAGTACTTC.

This clonotype is medium-sized within its sample. V and J are TRBV5-1 and TRBJ2-7; a possible D gene is TRBD2 (5 bases). V lost 1 base, J lost 4 bases, and 9 bases lay in between. Germline CDR1 reads SGHRS; CDR2 reads YFSETQ. The CDR3 consists of 13 residues. The CDR3 protein is CASSLRGGYEQYF. CDR3 coding DNA: TGCGCCAGCAGCTTGAGAGGCGGGTACGAGCAGTACTTC.

This clonotype was observed a few times. The CDR3 is CASAPGQGNTEAFF. The CDR3 coding sequence is TGTGCCAGCGCACCGGGGCAGGGGAACACTGAAGCTTTCTTT. The chain employs TRBV6-6 and TRBJ1-1, with a weak D call TRBD1 (5 bases). Germline V gene sequence: CDR1 MNHNY, CDR2 SVGAGI (reference sequence). There are 14 residues in the CDR3. V was shortened by 8 bases and J by 1 base, with 14 bases between the two germline ends.

With regard to this clonotype: A junction end diverges from the germline sequence, so it may reflect a read error. The CDR3 here is CASSVAPGPTHEQYF. The CDR3 DNA sequence: TGTGCCAGCAGCGTAGCCCCGGGGCCTACCCACGAGCAGTACTTC. The chain joins TRBV5-1 to TRBJ2-7; D may correspond to TRBD1 or TRBD2 (5 bases each). CDR1 is SGHRS, CDR2 YFSETQ, per germline. This CDR3 is built from 15 residues.

The chain recombines TRBV20-1 with TRBJ2-5, with D uncertain. The CDR3 spans 13 residues. Trimming left V 3 bases short and J 4 bases short, with 12 bases between. Germline CDR1 DFQATT, CDR2 SNEGSKA (reference sequence). CDR3: CSASDFGRETQYF. CDR3 bases: TGCAGTGCTAGCGACTTTGGCAGAGAGACCCAGTACTTC.

The rearrangement links TRBV13 to TRBJ2-3; D possibly matches TRBD1 or TRBD2 (7 bases each). From germline, CDR1 is PRHDT and CDR2 FYEKMQ (reference sequence). Trimming took 7 bases from V and 3 from J, leaving 17 bases between them. This CDR3 has 15 residues. The CDR3 nucleotides are TGTGCCAGCACCCAGGGGGGGCGCGGAACAGATACGCAGTATTTT. Amino acids: CASTQGGRGTDTQYF.

The chain carries TRBV5-1 and TRBJ1-5, with TRBD1 identical over 7 bases. The length of the CDR3 is 15 residues. J lost 2 bases, V lost 3 bases, and 5 bases had no gene match. CDR1 is SGHRS and CDR2 is YFSETQ in the germline V gene. CDR3 DNA sequence: TGCGCCAGCAGCTGGTCCGGGACAGGCAATCAGCCCCAGCATTTT. Protein product: CASSWSGTGNQPQHF.